Each of the 6 T cell receptor beta chains below was sequenced from the same sample in a study of T-cell reconstitution after alpha-beta-depleted transplantation in children. Researchers prepared the TCRbeta library using unique molecular identifiers, the study reports. Via MiXCR, TCRdb re-called the PCR reads, giving one row per CDR3 protein. The sample contains about 540,000 distinct CDR3 sequences, around 17% of which appear only once. The sample was PBMCs from the stem cell graft donor, taken from the stem cell graft. The receptors were gathered from a human donor who donated a stem cell graft to a child with acute lymphoblastic leukemia.

The rearrangement joins TRBV12-3 or TRBV12-4 to TRBJ2-1, with a weak D call TRBD2 (6 bases). V was pared by 4 bases and J by 0 bases, with 13 bases between. The CDR3 has 16 residues. The CDR3 bases are TGTGCCAGCAGTTCGCCGGGACTCAGCTCCTACAATGAGCAGTTCTTC. Translated: CASSSPGLSSYNEQFF.

The chain couples TRBV18 to TRBJ2-2; 13 bases agree with TRBD2. The germline V gene encodes CDR1 KGHSH and CDR2 LQKENI. The CDR3 contains 17 residues. V was pared by 0 bases and J by 3 bases, with 1 base of the junction left unmatched. CDR3 nucleotides: TGTGCCAGCTCACCACCCGGACTAGCGGGGGACACCGGGGAGCTGTTTTTT. Its translation is CASSPPGLAGDTGELFF.

The CDR3 region is CASRNGTGPLNTEAFF. In DNA, the CDR3 is TGTGCCAGCAGAAATGGGACAGGGCCCTTGAACACTGAAGCTTTCTTT. The chain combines TRBV5-5 with TRBJ1-1, with 9 bases matching TRBD1. The CDR3 is 16 amino acids. Germline loops: CDR1 SGHKS, CDR2 YYEKEE (reference sequence). J was trimmed by 0 bases and V by 5 bases; bases with no gene match: 8.

This clonotype came up many times. The chain is built from TRBV7-3 and TRBJ2-7, with 7 bases matching TRBD2. Germline-derived CDR1 and CDR2 are SGHTA and FQGTGA. CDR3 size: 15 residues. Unmatched junction bases numbered 9, after V lost 1 base and J lost 6 bases. The DNA of the CDR3 is TGTGCCAGCAGCTTAATGGGGACCGGGGAGGGCGAGCAGTACTTC. The encoded protein is CASSLMGTGEGEQYF.

The rearrangement uses TRBV27 and TRBJ2-2, with a weak D call TRBD1 (6 bases). The CDR3 runs 14 residues. V was clipped by 3 bases and J by 4 bases, with 9 bases between them. CDR1 is MNHEY, CDR2 SMNVEV, per germline (reference sequence). DNA of the CDR3: TGTGCCAGCAGTTTCCAGGGGACCACCGGGGAGCTGTTTTTT. Its protein product is CASSFQGTTGELFF.

The CDR3: CASSASEGYEQYF. The CDR3 region has the DNA TGTGCCAGCAGCGCGAGTGAGGGCTACGAGCAGTACTTC. J is TRBJ2-7 and V is TRBV7-3, with D possibly TRBD2 on 5 matching bases. The germline CDR1 and CDR2 sequences are SGHTA and FQGTGA. This CDR3 region has 13 residues. V was clipped by 5 bases and J by 3 bases, with 11 bases between them.